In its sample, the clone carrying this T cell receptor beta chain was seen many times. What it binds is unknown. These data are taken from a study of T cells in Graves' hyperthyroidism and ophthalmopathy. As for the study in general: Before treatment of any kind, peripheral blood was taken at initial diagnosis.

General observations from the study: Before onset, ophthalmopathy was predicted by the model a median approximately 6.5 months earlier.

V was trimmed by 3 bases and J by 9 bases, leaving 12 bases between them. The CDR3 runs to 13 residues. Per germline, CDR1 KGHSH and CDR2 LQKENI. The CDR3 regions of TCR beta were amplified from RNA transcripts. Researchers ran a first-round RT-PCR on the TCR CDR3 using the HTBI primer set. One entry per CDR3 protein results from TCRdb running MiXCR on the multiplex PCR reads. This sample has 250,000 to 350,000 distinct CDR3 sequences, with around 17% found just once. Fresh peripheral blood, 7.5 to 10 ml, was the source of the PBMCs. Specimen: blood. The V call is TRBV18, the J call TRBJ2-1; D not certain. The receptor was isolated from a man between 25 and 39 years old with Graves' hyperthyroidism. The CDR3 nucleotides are TGTGCCAGCTCACCCCAAGGCGGAAGTGAGCAGTTCTTC. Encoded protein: CASSPQGGSEQFF.